One sample yielded the 21 T cell receptor beta chains listed below, sequenced in a study of Tregs in tolerant kidney transplant recipients (dated by TCRdb to between 2018 and 2020). Receptor amplification or capture employed the immunoSEQ multiplex PCR assay. Sourced from immuneACCESS, this table was stored by TCRdb with only in-frame sequences that have V and J called. A share of the clones is absent; for the studies checked, an unresolved V gene accounts for under half, and the remainder has no known explanation. This sample's listing comprises 30,000 or so clones. Of the sample, approximately 14% falls within the top ten clones. In the paper's terms, the time point label means: blood sample drawn before combined kidney and bone marrow transplant. The sequencing here drew on CD8+ T cells from blood, taken before the transplant. The receptor source for this set is a human donor who received a combined kidney and bone marrow transplant.

With regard to this clone: The read comes to an end 3 residues before the CDR3 does, leaving the germline J gene to fill in the end. The chain employs TRBV10-3 and TRBJ1-6; TRBD1 is a possible D gene (5 bases). V was shortened by 5 bases and J by 5 bases, with 13 bases between the two germline ends. Germline CDR1 reads ENHRY; CDR2 reads SYGVKD. This CDR3 is 15 amino acids long. The CDR3 sequence: CAISWEDIHNSPLHF. Incomplete CDR3 DNA: TGTGCCATCAGTTGGGAGGACATCCATAATTCACCC.

As to this clone: The read comes to an end 3 residues before the CDR3 does, leaving the germline J gene to fill in the end. The genes are TRBV29-1 and TRBJ2-1; D possibly corresponds to TRBD2 (6 bases). The V gene lost 4 bases and the J gene lost 7 bases, with 8 bases spanning the gap. CDR3 length equals 11 residues. Looked up from germline, CDR1 is SQVTM and CDR2 is ANQGSEA. CDR3 DNA (partial): TGCAGCGTTGTTCGGGGGAATGAG. Its translation is CSVVRGNE. The CDR3, in full, reads CSVVRGNEQFF.

Notes on this clone: The read is 3 residues too short to cover the CDR3 end, so that end is filled in from the germline J gene. The chain couples TRBV2 to TRBJ2-1, with a weak D call TRBD2 (6 bases). The CDR3 extends over 15 amino acids. The V gene lost 8 bases and the J gene lost 8 bases, with 22 bases spanning the gap. CDR1 SNHLY and CDR2 FYNNEI come from the germline V gene. CDR3 sequence reads: CASEGLWGSGDEQFF. The part of the CDR3 DNA that was read is TGTGCCAGCGAGGGACTCTGGGGGTCGGGCGATGAG.

Remarks on this clone: The sequenced fragment ends 3 residues before the CDR3 boundary, so the rest is inferred from the germline J gene. The gene calls are TRBV5-1 and TRBJ1-1; 7 bases match TRBD1. The germline V gene encodes CDR1 SGHRS and CDR2 YFSETQ. V dropped 4 bases and J dropped 3; count of bases not matched to a gene: 3. The CDR3 contains 13 residues. This CDR3 is CASSLTGYTEAFF. The part of the CDR3 DNA that was read is TGCGCCAGCAGCCTGACAGGGTACACTGAA.

With regard to this clone: The DNA ends 3 residues before the CDR3 does, and the rest of the CDR3 is filled in from the germline J gene. The rearrangement uses TRBV7-9 and TRBJ1-5, with a tentative D call TRBD1 (6 bases). The CDR3 has 14 amino acids. V dropped 4 bases and J dropped 5 bases, with 12 bases sitting between them. The germline CDR1 and CDR2 sequences are SEHNR and FQNEAQ (reference sequence). CDR3 residues: CASSSAGDYQPQHF. CDR3 DNA (partial): TGTGCCAGCAGCTCAGCAGGGGACTATCAGCCC.

Comments on this clone: The sequenced fragment ends 3 residues before the CDR3 boundary, so the rest is inferred from the germline J gene. The genes are TRBV4-2 and TRBJ2-7; D unresolved. CDR1 and CDR2 from the germline V gene are LGHNA and YNFKEQ. Trimming took 0 bases from V and 3 from J, leaving 12 bases between them. There are 15 residues in the CDR3. The part of the CDR3 DNA that was read is TGTGCCAGCAGCCAAGAGTGGCTAGAGCTCTACGAG. It specifies CASSQEWLELYE. Given in full, the CDR3 is CASSQEWLELYEQYF.

A note on this clone: The sequence runs out 3 residues before the end of the CDR3; the remainder is reconstructed from the germline J gene. V and J are TRBV5-1 and TRBJ2-7, with 11 bases matching TRBD1. V shed 4 bases and J 2 bases; nucleotides not matched to a gene: 5. Germline CDR1 SGHRS, CDR2 YFSETQ. The CDR3 is 15 amino acids. Incomplete CDR3 DNA: TGCGCCAGCAGCCTCGGACAGGGGGCCACCTACGAG. Its protein is CASSLGQGATYE. The complete CDR3 reads CASSLGQGATYEQYF.

On this clone: The read stops 3 residues short of the end of the CDR3; the missing end is completed from the germline J gene. The V and J genes are TRBV29-1 and TRBJ1-4; no clear D. The V gene's germline CDR1 is SQVTM and CDR2 ANQGSEA. Trimming took 7 bases from V and 8 from J, leaving 8 bases between them. The CDR3 extends over 10 amino acids. The CDR3 spells CSAFSEKLFF. The part of the CDR3 DNA that was read is TGCAGCGCCTTCTCGGAAAAA.

CDR3 loop: CSAGMDRAEQYF. The part of the CDR3 DNA that was read is TGCAGCGCTGGAATGGACAGGGCCGAG. This chain joins TRBV29-1 and TRBJ2-7; 8 bases are a match to TRBD1. The DNA ends 3 residues before the CDR3 does, and the rest of the CDR3 is filled in from the germline J gene. Germline CDR1 SQVTM, CDR2 ANQGSEA. CDR3 length: 12 amino acids. Trimming removed 7 bases from V and 6 bases from J; junction bases left unmatched: 8.

Remarks on this clone: Different DNA sequences within this sample yield the same CDR3. The CDR3 loop reads CASSIGGETQYF. Incomplete CDR3 DNA: TGTGCCAGTAGTATAGGAGGGGAGACC. The chain employs TRBV19 and TRBJ2-5; the D gene is possibly TRBD2 (5 bases). The read terminates 3 residues before the CDR3 end, so the remaining end is supplied by the germline J gene. CDR1 LNHDA and CDR2 SQIVND come from the germline V gene (reference sequence). The V end lost 1 base, the J end lost 5 bases, and 5 bases lay between the germline ends. This CDR3 has 12 residues.

Remarks on this clone: With the read ending 3 residues before the CDR3 end, the germline J gene is used to fill in that end. The V and J genes are TRBV19 and TRBJ1-2, with 9 positions matching TRBD1. The CDR3 is made up of 15 amino acids. V lost 5 bases to trimming and J lost 7 bases; unmatched junction nucleotides: 11. Germline V gene data show CDR1 as LNHDA and CDR2 as SQIVND (reference sequence). Here the CDR3 reads CASSVRWDRAGGYTF. The covered CDR3 bases are TGTGCCAGTAGTGTCCGGTGGGACAGGGCTGGTGGC.

Notes on this clone: Sequencing ends 3 residues short of the CDR3 end; the germline J gene provides the rest. The chain carries TRBV29-1 and TRBJ2-1; 7 bases align to TRBD2. The CDR3 is 17 residues long. CDR1 is SQVTM and CDR2 is ANQGSEA in the germline V gene. V shed 4 bases and J 0 bases; nucleotides not matched to a gene: 12. The DNA read from the CDR3 is TGCAGCGTTGGGCCCTTCTCTAGCGGACTCTCCTACAATGAG. Its translation is CSVGPFSSGLSYNE. In full, the CDR3 reads CSVGPFSSGLSYNEQFF.

A remark on this clone: The sequenced fragment ends 3 residues before the CDR3 boundary, so the rest is inferred from the germline J gene. The chain employs TRBV20-1 and TRBJ1-6, with a possible D match to TRBD1 (5 bases). Trimming stripped 0 bases from V and 7 bases from J, with 13 bases between. CDR1 and CDR2 from the germline V gene are DFQATT and SNEGSKA (reference sequence). CDR3 size: 15 residues. The CDR3 bases that were read are TGCAGTGCTAGAGAAGGGGCTCCGAGGAATTCACCC. Translated, it gives CSAREGAPRNSP. From start to end, the CDR3 is CSAREGAPRNSPLHF.

For this clone: The CDR3 end is not reached by the read, which stops 3 residues before it; the germline J gene fills it in. The V and J genes are TRBV7-9 and TRBJ1-2; 7 nucleotides match TRBD1. CDR1 is SEHNR, CDR2 FQNEAQ, per germline (reference sequence). There are 14 residues in the CDR3. V shed 4 bases, J shed 7 bases, and the junction held 9 bases outside the gene matches. The CDR3 sequence: CASSYGEGAIGYTF. The CDR3 bases that were read are TGTGCCAGCAGCTATGGAGAGGGGGCGATTGGC.

For this clone: The sequence runs out 3 residues before the end of the CDR3; the remainder is reconstructed from the germline J gene. The rearrangement joins TRBV20-1 to TRBJ2-1, with 14 bases aligning to TRBD2. The CDR3 totals 16 residues. Trimming at V came to 0 bases and at J to 3 bases, leaving 1 base not matched to a gene. Germline CDR1 reads DFQATT; CDR2 reads SNEGSKA (reference sequence). CDR3 amino acids: CSARDGLAGGYNEQFF. Incomplete CDR3 DNA: TGCAGTGCTAGAGATGGACTAGCGGGAGGCTACAATGAG.

In regard to this clone: The CDR3 end lies 3 residues beyond the end of the read and is filled in from the germline J gene. The chain couples TRBV5-1 to TRBJ2-1; 8 positions agree with TRBD2. J lost 0 bases, V lost 1 base, and 12 bases had no gene match. The CDR3 is 19 residues long. The germline CDR1 and CDR2 sequences are SGHRS and YFSETQ. Partial CDR3 DNA: TGCGCCAGCAGCTTGCGGTTGGCAGCGGGGGCGAGCTCCTACAATGAG. It codes for CASSLRLAAGASSYNE. The complete CDR3 reads CASSLRLAAGASSYNEQFF.

Concerning this clone itself: The CDR3 extends 3 residues past the end of the read, so its final part is completed from the germline J gene. J is TRBJ2-7 and V is TRBV5-1, with D tentatively TRBD1 (5 bases). Trimming took 0 bases from V and 2 from J, leaving 21 bases between them. The germline CDR1 and CDR2 sequences are SGHRS and YFSETQ. The CDR3 is 18 amino acids. CDR3 amino acids: CASSLAGLTSGKPYEQYF. The covered CDR3 bases are TGCGCCAGCAGCTTGGCCGGTCTCACTTCAGGGAAGCCCTACGAG. The full variable domain, its missing parts supplied by reference TRBV5-1 and TRBJ2-7, is KAGVTQTPRYLIKTRGQQVTLSCSPISGHRSVSWYQQTPGQGLQFLFEYFSETQRNKGNFPGRFSGRQFSNSRSEMNVSTLELGDSALYLCASSLAGLTSGKPYEQYFGPGTRLTVT.

Remarks on this clone: The CDR3 end falls 3 residues outside the read, so it is completed with the germline J gene. The genes are TRBV7-9 and TRBJ2-1; 14 bases match TRBD2. CDR3 length equals 14 residues. Germline-derived CDR1 and CDR2 are SEHNR and FQNEAQ (reference sequence). The V segment lost 8 bases and the J segment 9 bases; nucleotides outside the gene matches: 6. CDR3 DNA (partial): TGTGCCAGCTTCGGGGGACTAGCGGGAGCTGAG. Translation gives CASFGGLAGAE. Given in full, the CDR3 is CASFGGLAGAEQFF. Full variable domain (outside the CDR3, taken from reference TRBV7-9 and TRBJ2-1): DTGVSQNPRHKITKRGQNVTFRCDPISEHNRLYWYRQTLGQGPEFLTYFQNEAQLEKSRLLSDRFSAERPKGSFSTLEIQRTEQGDSAMYLCASFGGLAGAEQFFGPGTRLTVL.

On this clone: From the germline J gene comes the end of the CDR3, since the read stops 3 residues before it. The V gene is TRBV7-9, the J gene TRBJ2-2, with D possibly matching TRBD1 (6 bases). With 6 bases removed from V and 6 bases from J, the gap between germline ends came to 8 bases. CDR1 and CDR2 (germline): SEHNR, FQNEAQ (reference sequence). The CDR3 spans 12 residues. The CDR3 bases that were read are TGTGCCAGCAGAGGACAGTCCGGGGAG. Encoded protein: CASRGQSGE. The CDR3 in full is CASRGQSGELFF.

Remarks on this clone: Sequencing ends 3 residues short of the CDR3 end; the germline J gene provides the rest. The V gene is TRBV5-1, the J gene TRBJ2-2; D remains ambiguous. Germline V gene data show CDR1 as SGHRS and CDR2 as YFSETQ. V lost 5 bases and J 5 bases, leaving 4 bases between the germline ends. This CDR3 is built from 11 residues. CDR3 bases read: TGCGCCAGCAGTTCTACCGGGGAG. Protein product: CASSSTGE. The entire CDR3 is CASSSTGELFF.

Worth noting for this clone: With the read ending 3 residues before the CDR3 end, the germline J gene is used to fill in that end. The chain is built from TRBV29-1 and TRBJ2-5; possible D gene TRBD1, 5 bases. Germline V gene lookup returns CDR1 SQVTM and CDR2 ANQGSEA. Between the trimmed V and J ends, which lost 4 bases and 2 bases, there was a span of 14 bases. The CDR3 covers 14 residues. The CDR3 region is CSVVGHATQETQYF. CDR3 bases read: TGCAGCGTTGTAGGACACGCTACTCAAGAGACC.